This TCR beta chain was recovered during a study of shared clonotypes between healthy human individuals. General observations from the study: In a handful of donors, around 5% of naive CD4 clonotypes appeared in common. In having few donors, the study represented limited genetic and exposure-history diversity. Compared with clonotypes that all four donors shared, non-shared clonotypes had lower generation probabilities.

With 3 bases removed from V and 0 bases from J, the gap between germline ends came to 15 bases. Germline V lookup: CDR1 SGHAT, CDR2 FQDESV (reference sequence). The CDR3 sequence is 17 residues long. Here immunoSEQ multiplex PCR was the method, and the copy in TCRdb shows in-frame clones only, minus some. The sample has approximately 2.5 million clones, more than 80% seen once; the top ten hold around 0.14%. As for this clone: Antigen unknown.

The gene calls are TRBV11-1 and TRBJ2-1; D remains ambiguous. The material sequenced was naive CD4+ T cells sorted from blood. Subset here: CD45RA+ positively selected. The TCR originated in a man aged 18 to 30 in good health. The CDR3 bases are TGTGCCAGCAGCTTTGGTTCCACGGCAGCCTCCTACAATGAGCAGTTCTTC. Translating gives CASSFGSTAASYNEQFF.